Below, one T cell receptor beta chain is given with its context. The germline V gene has CDR1 SGHDN and CDR2 FVKESK. The CDR3 extends over 15 amino acids. Trimming stripped 6 bases from V and 2 bases from J, with 16 bases between. TCRdb passed the RT-PCR reads through MiXCR, listing each CDR3 protein once. Of around 600,000 distinct CDR3 sequences listed, about 11% are singletons. The data originate from a study of response to subunit inactivated influenza vaccine. The same sample was also used in a study of T cells expressing NK-cell markers. According to that study: The TCR beta cDNA came from 5'RACE template switching with UMIs. Several of the experiments relied on an anti-gamma-delta TCR antibody so that only alpha-beta TCR T cells were sorted.

Here the sequenced sample was PBMCs from blood, taken on the day of vaccination. The chain is built from TRBV14 and TRBJ2-5; tentatively, D is TRBD1 (5 bases). The sequence was obtained from a middle-aged man who received an inactivated influenza vaccine. CDR3 residues: CASREKDIRQETQYF. The CDR3 DNA follows: TGTGCCAGCAGGGAGAAGGACATCAGACAAGAGACCCAGTACTTC.